This T cell receptor (beta chain) was recovered during a study of T-cell memory formation after mild COVID-19. This CDR3 is 13 amino acids long. Trimming took 5 bases from V and 6 from J; bases not matched to a gene: 4. CDR1 and CDR2 from the germline V gene are KGHSH and LQKENI. TCRdb reprocessed the 5' RACE reads with MiXCR, giving one entry per CDR3 protein. Of some 260,000 distinct CDR3 sequences in the sample, less than 20% are singletons; the top ten hold approximately 3.6%. The sample taken for sequencing was PBMCs or a T cell subset sorted from them (not recorded which). This TCR came from a man between 18 and 29 years old who had mild COVID-19 (a few samples of this study predate the infection). Cell type and time point are not known. The gene calls are TRBV18 and TRBJ1-2, with 9 nucleotides matching TRBD1. The CDR3 sequence: CASSKGQGNGYTF. CDR3 nucleotide sequence: TGTGCCAGCTCAAAGGGACAGGGAAATGGCTACACCTTC.